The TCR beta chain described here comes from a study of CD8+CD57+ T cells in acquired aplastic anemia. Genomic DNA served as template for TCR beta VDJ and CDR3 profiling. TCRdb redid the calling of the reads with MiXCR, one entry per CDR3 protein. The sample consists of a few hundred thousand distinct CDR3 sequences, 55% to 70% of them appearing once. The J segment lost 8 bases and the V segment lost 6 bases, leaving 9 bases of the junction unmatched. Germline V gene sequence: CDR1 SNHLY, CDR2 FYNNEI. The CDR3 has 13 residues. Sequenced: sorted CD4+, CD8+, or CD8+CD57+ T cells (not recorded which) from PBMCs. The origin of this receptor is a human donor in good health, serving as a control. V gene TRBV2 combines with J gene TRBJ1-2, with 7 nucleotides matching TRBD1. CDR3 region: CASRDDRAGGYTF. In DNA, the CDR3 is TGTGCCAGCAGAGACGACAGGGCGGGCGGCTACACCTTC. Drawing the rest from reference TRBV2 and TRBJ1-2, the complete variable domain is EPEVTQTPSHQVTQMGQEVILRCVPISNHLYFYWYRQILGQKVEFLVSFYNNEISEKSEIFDDQFSVERPDGSNFTLKIRSTKLEDSAMYFCASRDDRAGGYTFGSGTRLTVV.